This record concerns one T cell receptor beta chain sequence. Its specificity is not known. These data are taken from a study of cytomegalovirus exposure and HLA in healthy donors. Points from the study as a whole: Several of the most significant clusters appeared, in a later analysis, to be linked to common viral pathogens. Later analysis suggested most CMV-associated TCR beta chains were HLA-restricted.

Donors were ostensibly healthy at sampling, although undocumented immune exposures were probable. The V gene's germline CDR1 is SGHRS and CDR2 YFSETQ. V lost 5 bases and J 3 bases, leaving 11 bases between the germline ends. This CDR3 is 13 amino acids long. 60 Vbeta and 13 Jbeta primers were used in PCR. The table came from immunoSEQ multiplex PCR; TCRdb's copy has only in-frame clones and leaves some out. The sample records around 190,000 clones, approximately 77% being singletons. This chain joins TRBV5-1 and TRBJ1-1; D possibly corresponds to TRBD1 (5 bases). The sample comprised PBMCs. This receptor was taken from a man aged 40-55 years in good health and CMV-seropositive. DNA for the CDR3: TGCGCCAGCAGGCTAACGGGGGACACTGAAGCTTTCTTT. Encoded protein: CASRLTGDTEAFF.